This T cell receptor (beta chain) comes out of a study of OX40 agonist ivuxolimab in advanced cancers. Looking at the study overall: Head and neck, renal cell, melanoma or hepatocellular carcinoma were the cancers that dose-escalation patients had.

The ends lost 5 bases at V and 5 bases at J; junction bases unmatched: 7. CDR1 SGHNT and CDR2 YENEEA come from the germline V gene. This CDR3 comprises 14 residues. Sequencing used immunoSEQ multiplex PCR; TCRdb keeps in-frame clones, though not all of them. The table shows 65,000 to 90,000 clones, with about 90% occurring only once. This clonotype originated in an adult with an advanced solid tumor such as melanoma, head and neck, liver or kidney cancer. The chain uses TRBV11-3 and TRBJ2-7, with 9 bases that match TRBD1. Sample: CD4+ or CD8+ T cells sorted from blood, taken in a trial of the OX40 agonist ivuxolimab. CDR3 loop: CASSPGQGVHEQYF. Here the CDR3 DNA reads TGTGCCAGCAGCCCGGGACAGGGAGTCCACGAGCAGTACTTC.